This TCR beta chain was captured by sequencing in a study of cytomegalovirus exposure and HLA in healthy donors. PCR amplification relied on 60 Vbeta primers (plus 13 Jbeta primers). This table comes from immunoSEQ multiplex PCR, and its TCRdb copy is limited to in-frame clones, with some not included. In the table there are about 130,000 clones, 77% of which are singletons. This CDR3 region has 18 residues. Germline trimming cut 1 base from V and 4 bases from J; bases unmatched to any gene: 13. Germline V gene data show CDR1 as SEHNR and CDR2 as FQNEAQ (reference sequence). General study findings and limits: Earlier findings revealed that most TCR beta V segments proved productive either about 87% or about 30% of the time. Common viral pathogens seemed, in a later analysis, to connect with several of the most significant clusters.

Concerning this clone itself: What it recognizes is unknown.

This receptor was taken from a male donor in good health and CMV-seropositive. What was sequenced was PBMCs. The chain is built from TRBV7-9 and TRBJ2-1; 7 bases line up with TRBD2. Here the CDR3 DNA reads TGTGCCAGCAGCTTAGGGGGAGGAACTAGGCGGGAGTACAATGAGCAGTTCTTC. Protein product: CASSLGGGTRREYNEQFF. Full variable domain (remainder filled in from reference TRBV7-9 and TRBJ2-1): DTGVSQNPRHKITKRGQNVTFRCDPISEHNRLYWYRQTLGQGPEFLTYFQNEAQLEKSRLLSDRFSAERPKGSFSTLEIQRTEQGDSAMYLCASSLGGGTRREYNEQFFGPGTRLTVL.